This T cell receptor beta chain is drawn from a study of cytomegalovirus exposure and HLA in healthy donors. At the level of the study: Earlier sequencing of 200 million or so T cells yielded 90 million to 140 million unique TCR beta sequences.

This PCR relied on a set of 60 Vbeta primers and 13 Jbeta primers. Repertoires were generated with immunoSEQ multiplex PCR, while TCRdb's copy carries only in-frame clones and drops some. The top ten hold over 3.5% of the sample, which has approximately 100,000 clones, around four fifths seen once. A remark on this clone: What it binds is not known.

V trimming: 6 bases; J trimming: 4 bases; junction bases outside the gene matches: 9. Germline values: CDR1 MNHEY, CDR2 SMNVEV (reference sequence). The CDR3 length is 17 residues. Findings of the study overall: The authors judged a highly shared variant cluster likely a sequencing artifact.

Each donor was nominally healthy when sampled (though unrecorded immune exposures were likely). The material sequenced was PBMCs. The chain couples TRBV27 to TRBJ2-6, with 10 bases aligning to TRBD1. The sequence derives from a man aged 40-49 years in good health and CMV-seronegative. The CDR3 sequence: CASRSTGGAAGANVLTF. DNA of the CDR3: TGTGCCAGCAGATCGACAGGGGGCGCCGCCGGGGCCAACGTCCTGACTTTC.